This passage covers 22 T cell receptor beta chains from one sample sequenced in a study of regulatory T cells in long-lasting Graves disease. The time point here: newly diagnosed GD, antithyroid drugs for less than 3 months. Researchers made the TCR library from RNA that was extracted from PBMCs. Investigators prepared the TCR beta libraries by applying iRepertoire HTBI primers and Arm-PCR of CDR3 regions. TCRdb fed the multiplex PCR reads into MiXCR, producing one record per CDR3 protein. Here the sample spans some 240,000 distinct CDR3 sequences, roughly 19% being singletons. The sample was also reused in another study, on T cells in Graves' hyperthyroidism and ophthalmopathy.

The source material was peripheral blood mononuclear cells (PBMCs), sampled at new diagnosis, from a patient treated with antithyroid drugs. The receptors here all came from a woman in her 30s with Graves disease.

This clonotype has only a few counts. The chain employs TRBV7-3 and TRBJ2-3; 9 bases are a match to TRBD2. The germline V gene encodes CDR1 SGHTA and CDR2 FQGTGA. The CDR3 sequence is 16 residues long. With 2 bases clipped from V and 5 bases from J, the junction kept 8 bases outside the gene matches. The chain's CDR3 is CASSLLAGGPQDTQYF. CDR3 DNA: TGTGCCAGCAGCTTACTGGCGGGGGGGCCCCAAGATACGCAGTATTTT.

This clonotype was found many times. The genes are TRBV6-2 or TRBV6-3 and TRBJ1-2; 11 nucleotides match TRBD1. CDR1 and CDR2 from the germline V gene are MNHEY and SVGEGT. J lost 1 base, V lost 0 bases, and 7 bases had no gene match. CDR3 length: 18 amino acids. The DNA of the CDR3 is TGTGCCAGCAGTTACTCTAGGACAGGGGGCGCGGATAACTATGGCTACACCTTC. This gives the protein CASSYSRTGGADNYGYTF.

The J gene is TRBJ1-2, the V gene TRBV2; the D gene is possibly TRBD1 (6 bases). Trimming took 10 bases from V and 2 from J, leaving 32 bases between them. CDR1 and CDR2 from the germline V gene are SNHLY and FYNNEI. This CDR3 has 19 amino acids. The DNA for the CDR3 is TGTGCCACCAGAGGCCCAGGGGTAGAGGCACAGGGTGGGAACTATGGCTACACCTTC. Translated: CATRGPGVEAQGGNYGYTF.

In its sample, this clonotype was seen many times. The chain uses TRBV10-3 and TRBJ1-1, with D possibly matching TRBD1 (5 bases). Germline loops: CDR1 ENHRY, CDR2 SYGVKD. Trimming shortened V by 4 bases and J by 0 bases, and 12 bases separated the two germline ends. The CDR3 is made up of 15 amino acids. The CDR3 here is CAISGGQAMNTEAFF. CDR3 in DNA: TGTGCCATCAGTGGCGGACAAGCAATGAACACTGAAGCTTTCTTT.

This rearrangement joins TRBV5-1 to TRBJ2-4; TRBD1 might be the D (5 bases). CDR3 length: 15 residues. The germline gives CDR1 SGHRS, CDR2 YFSETQ. Trimming shortened V by 0 bases and J by 2 bases, and 9 bases separated the two germline ends. CDR3 residues: CASSLAAGTKNIQYF. The DNA for the CDR3 is TGCGCCAGCAGCTTGGCGGCAGGGACCAAAAACATTCAGTACTTC.

This clonotype was detected many times. The chain recombines TRBV27 with TRBJ1-3; weak D call: TRBD1 (5 bases). Germline CDR1 MNHEY, CDR2 SMNVEV (reference sequence). The CDR3 extends over 16 amino acids. V lost 3 bases and J 2 bases, leaving 14 bases between the germline ends. CDR3 bases: TGTGCCAGCAGTTTGGGGTCCAGGGAGGCTGGAAACACCATATATTTT. As protein: CASSLGSREAGNTIYF.

This clonotype was counted many times. The V gene is TRBV28, the J gene TRBJ1-2; 9 bases map to TRBD1. The CDR3 consists of 15 residues. Germline V CDR1 and CDR2: MDHEN, SYDVKM. With V trimmed by 6 bases and J by 8 bases, 13 bases remained unmatched. CDR3 region: CASRPPGTGGEGYTF. CDR3 sequence (DNA): TGTGCCAGCAGACCCCCTGGCACAGGGGGCGAGGGCTACACCTTC.

This clonotype was detected many times. CDR3 amino acids: CASSYQTGTGGSEQFF. The CDR3, as DNA: TGTGCCAGCAGCTACCAAACCGGGACAGGGGGTTCGGAGCAGTTCTTC. The chain uses TRBV9 and TRBJ2-1, with 11 bases lining up with TRBD1. The CDR3 loop spans 16 amino acids. The V gene's germline CDR1 is SGDLS and CDR2 YYNGEE. Unmatched junction bases numbered 13, after V lost 4 bases and J lost 10 bases.

For this clonotype: This may be a read error: a much more frequent sequence differs by one nucleotide. The V gene is TRBV14, the J gene TRBJ2-1, with TRBD1 matching 7 bases. The CDR3 loop spans 17 amino acids. Germline loops: CDR1 SGHDN, CDR2 FVKESK. The CDR3 here is CASSQKPDRVGDNEQSF. In DNA form, the CDR3 reads TGTGCCAGCAGCCAAAAACCCGACAGGGTCGGGGACAATGAGCAGTCCTTC.

In this sample, this clonotype turned up many times. This chain links TRBV2 with TRBJ1-3, with D unclear. Germline CDR1 reads SNHLY; CDR2 reads FYNNEI. CDR3 size: 12 residues. V was clipped by 7 bases and J by 3 bases, with 7 bases between them. The DNA for the CDR3 is TGTGCCAGCAAGGGTAATGGAAACACCATATATTTT. Translated, it gives CASKGNGNTIYF.

Many counts were recorded for this clonotype. This rearrangement joins TRBV5-1 to TRBJ1-2; D unresolved. Germline V lookup: CDR1 SGHRS, CDR2 YFSETQ. The ends were cut back, 1 base at V and 7 bases at J, with 8 bases in the middle. The CDR3 sequence is 12 residues long. CDR3 nucleotides: TGCGCCAGCAGCTTGTCAGTAGGTGGCTACACCTTC. This translates into CASSLSVGGYTF.

The chain links TRBV28 to TRBJ1-2, with TRBD1 identical over 7 bases. This CDR3 has 15 residues. V dropped 5 bases and J dropped 6; count of bases not matched to a gene: 12. Germline assignment: CDR1 MDHEN and CDR2 SYDVKM. The CDR3 nucleotides are TGTGCCAGCAGTCTGGCTACCGAAGGGGGCGATGGCTACACCTTC. The encoded protein is CASSLATEGGDGYTF.

Notes on this clonotype: A much more abundant neighbour one base away suggests this may be a read error. The missing conserved phenylalanine or tryptophan at the end of this CDR3 makes a read error likely. This sequence joins TRBV9 and TRBJ2-1; 13 nucleotides line up with TRBD2. CDR3 length: 17 amino acids. V was clipped by 4 bases and J by 8 bases; unmatched bases: 12. CDR1 SGDLS and CDR2 YYNGEE come from the germline V gene. The CDR3 nucleotides are TGTGCCAGCAGCCCACGGGTAGGACTAGCGGGAGTTTATGAGCAGTTCTAC. It translates to CASSPRVGLAGVYEQFY.

This clonotype was detected ten times or more. V and J are TRBV12-3 or TRBV12-4 and TRBJ1-3; possibly TRBD1 for D (6 bases). This CDR3 is 14 amino acids long. V shed 7 bases and J shed 2 bases, with 12 bases lying between them. The CDR3 sequence is CASTRGAPGNTIYF. DNA of the CDR3: TGTGCCAGCACGCGGGGGGCGCCTGGAAACACCATATATTTT.

The table lists this clonotype with many counts. The chain links TRBV30 to TRBJ1-1, with a tentative D call TRBD1 (6 bases). The V gene lost 5 bases and the J gene lost 0 bases, with 7 bases spanning the gap. This CDR3 is built from 12 residues. CDR1 GTSNPN and CDR2 SVGIG come from the germline V gene (reference sequence). The CDR3 DNA reads TGTGCCTGGGGACAGTTGAACACTGAAGCTTTCTTT. It specifies CAWGQLNTEAFF.

This clonotype appeared many times. This chain uses TRBV6-1 with TRBJ2-2; TRBD2 agrees at 7 bases. Germline trimming cut 8 bases from V and 1 base from J; bases unmatched to any gene: 10. CDR1 and CDR2 (germline): MNHNS, SASEGT. The CDR3 covers 16 residues. The CDR3 region is CASAGGASGNTGELFF. The DNA for the CDR3 is TGTGCCAGCGCTGGAGGGGCTAGCGGGAACACCGGGGAGCTGTTTTTT.

This clonotype was observed many times. The chain links TRBV28 to TRBJ1-3; D remains unclear. The CDR3 contains 15 residues. V was shortened by 3 bases and J by 0 bases, with 9 bases between the two germline ends. The germline CDR1 and CDR2 sequences are MDHEN and SYDVKM. CDR3 residues: CASSLYSLSGNTIYF. The CDR3 bases are TGTGCCAGCAGTTTGTACAGCCTCTCTGGAAACACCATATATTTT.

This clonotype was seen repeatedly, ten times or more. The chain has TRBV24-1 and TRBJ2-3; TRBD2 matches at 14 bases. The CDR3 sequence is 18 residues long. CDR1 is KGHDR, CDR2 SFDVKD, per germline. Unmatched junction bases numbered 8, after V lost 4 bases and J lost 3 bases. The CDR3 reads CATSDPGLAGERTDTQYF. CDR3 in DNA: TGTGCCACCAGTGACCCGGGACTAGCGGGAGAGAGGACAGATACGCAGTATTTT.

The gene calls are TRBV30 and TRBJ1-5; perhaps TRBD1 as D (5 bases). Trimming took 4 bases from V and 0 from J, leaving 7 bases between them. The germline gives CDR1 GTSNPN, CDR2 SVGIG (reference sequence). The CDR3 is 13 residues long. The CDR3 loop is CAWTGDSNQPQHF. CDR3 nucleotide sequence: TGTGCCTGGACGGGGGATAGCAATCAGCCCCAGCATTTT.

The chain carries TRBV4-1 and TRBJ2-7; 8 nucleotides agree with TRBD1. There are 15 residues in the CDR3. V was pared by 2 bases and J by 2 bases, with 5 bases of the junction left unmatched. CDR1 and CDR2 from the germline V gene are MGHRA and YSYEKL. The chain's CDR3 is CASSQTGTGPYEQYF. CDR3 bases: TGCGCCAGCAGCCAAACCGGGACAGGACCCTACGAGCAGTACTTC.

Worth noting for this clonotype: This probably arose from a read error, given a far larger clone one base away. The chain combines TRBV11-3 with TRBJ2-3; possibly TRBD1 for D (5 bases). The V and J ends lost 5 bases and 0 bases respectively, with 15 bases between them. CDR3 size: 16 residues. Germline V gives CDR1 SGHNT, CDR2 YENEEA. The CDR3 DNA reads as TGTGCCAGCAGCCGTACAGGACGTGCTAGCACAGATACGCAGTATTTT. Protein: CASSRTGRASTDTQYF.

The chain has TRBV7-9 and TRBJ2-7; perhaps TRBD1 as D (6 bases). The CDR3 is 16 residues long. The V gene lost 5 bases and the J gene lost 2 bases, with 19 bases spanning the gap. Germline loops: CDR1 SEHNR, CDR2 FQNEAQ (reference sequence). Written as DNA, the CDR3 is TGTGCCAGCAGCCCGCCCCCGGACAGACTTCCCTACGAGCAGTACTTC. This translates into CASSPPPDRLPYEQYF.